Below, one T cell receptor beta chain is given with its context. These data come from a study of blood T cell repertoires in COVID-19. Germline V gene lookup returns CDR1 LNHDA and CDR2 SQIVND (reference sequence). V was clipped by 7 bases and J by 2 bases; unmatched bases: 3. This CDR3 is built from 14 residues. Clones were read by immunoSEQ multiplex PCR, and TCRdb kept only the in-frame ones, dropping some. The sample lists about 200,000 clones; about four fifths were seen once. The receptor was isolated from a woman aged 45 to 65 with acute COVID-19. Source material: PBMCs or T cells enriched from blood (not recorded which). J is TRBJ1-4 and V is TRBV19; 8 nucleotides match TRBD1. DNA for the CDR3: TGTGCCAGTACCCGGGACAGGACTAATGAAAAACTGTTTTTT. Translation: CASTRDRTNEKLFF.